This TCR beta chain is drawn from a study of CD8 T cells in Susac syndrome. Random-hexamer reverse transcription was applied to roughly 0.5 to 1 ug RNA. An immunoSEQ multiplex PCR amplified TCR beta CDR3 over 54 Vbeta and 13 Jbeta. TCRdb re-derived calls from the immunoSEQ multiplex PCR reads in MiXCR, one entry per CDR3 protein. Counted here are some 260,000 distinct CDR3 sequences, approximately 84% occurring once; the ten biggest clones make up over 0.1%. The CDR3 consists of 13 residues. The V gene's germline CDR1 is SQVTM and CDR2 ANQGSEA. Sequencing was carried out using CD8+ T cells from PBMCs. The gene calls are TRBV29-1 and TRBJ2-1; TRBD2 agrees at 8 bases. The clonotype originates from a human donor with multiple sclerosis. CDR3 bases: TGCGGACTAACTAGCGGAGGCTACAATGAGCAGTTCTTC. It translates to CGLTSGGYNEQFF.